A selection of T cell receptor beta chains follows, all from one sample in a study of T cell changes during pregnancy in multiple sclerosis. The repertoire was sequenced with immunoSEQ multiplex PCR; TCRdb's copy has only in-frame clones and lacks some. Among tens of thousands of clones listed, around 93% were seen once. Source: peripheral blood, taken in the first trimester of pregnancy. The receptors originated from a female donor in good health, enrolled as a control in a pregnancy study. Both conserved end residues are part of each CDR3. The D gene is left open where the match is weak. Where a row states a size, it is once, few, many or the class of an expanded clone; other rows omit it.

TRBV15	TRBJ2-4	-	TRBD1	TGTGCCACCAGCGCCCTGGGACAGCCTATAGCCAAAAACATTCAGTACTTC	CATSALGQPIAKNIQYF
TRBV19	TRBJ1-6	once	-	TGTGCCAGTACCGGGGGTGAAGTTTCACCCCTCCACTTT	CASTGGEVSPLHF
TRBV13	TRBJ2-3	-	TRBD2	TGTGCCAGCAGCCCCCCCAGCGGGGGGGATACGCAGTATTTT	CASSPPSGGDTQYF
TRBV4-2	TRBJ2-3	-	TRBD2	TGTGCCAGCAGCCAAGTATCCGGGCGGGGGGCAGATACGCAGTATTTT	CASSQVSGRGADTQYF
TRBV4-3	TRBJ1-5	-	-	TGCGCCAGCAGCCAAGTGACAGGTCTCAATCAGCCCCAGCATTTT	CASSQVTGLNQPQHF
TRBV19	TRBJ2-7	-	TRBD1	TGTGCCAGTAGTTCCCGGACAGGGAAGGCCTACGAGCAGTACTTC	CASSSRTGKAYEQYF
TRBV18	TRBJ1-3	-	TRBD1	TGTGCCAGCTCACCTTCCGGGACAGGGAACACCATATATTTT	CASSPSGTGNTIYF
TRBV9	TRBJ2-2	-	-	TGTGCCAGCAGCGTAGGAGGGGACACGAACACCGGGGAGCTGTTTTTT	CASSVGGDTNTGELFF
TRBV6-1	TRBJ2-7	-	TRBD1	TGTGCCAGCGAAACCAGGGGGCTCTCCTACGAGCAGTACTTC	CASETRGLSYEQYF
TRBV10-3	TRBJ1-5	-	TRBD1	TGTGCCATCAGCGCCGGGACAGGGGGTGGGGGCAATCAGCCCCAGCATTTT	CAISAGTGGGGNQPQHF
TRBV10-3	TRBJ2-7	once	TRBD2	TGTGCCATCAGTGAGTCGGGTCGGGGGGTCTACGAGCAGTACTTC	CAISESGRGVYEQYF
TRBV4-3	TRBJ1-1	once	-	TGCGCCAGCAGCCAAGCGAGTGGTGTGGGGCAACGGAACACTGAAGCTTTCTTT	CASSQASGVGQRNTEAFF
TRBV7-9	TRBJ1-2	-	TRBD1	TGTGCCAGCGGCAAAGGACAGGGGGAAGACTATGGCTACACCTTC	CASGKGQGEDYGYTF
TRBV9	TRBJ2-7	-	-	TGTGCCAGCAGCGTAGGTTCCAGCTCCTACGAGCAGTACTTC	CASSVGSSSYEQYF
TRBV11-3	TRBJ1-1	-	-	TGTGCCAGCAGCCTACAGGGAACTGAAGCTTTCTTT	CASSLQGTEAFF
TRBV6-1	TRBJ2-7	-	-	TGTGCCAGCAGTGATAGGACACCTACAACAAACGAGCAGTACTTC	CASSDRTPTTNEQYF
TRBV5-5	TRBJ1-4	-	-	TGTGCCAGCAGCTTGGACTCGACACCAACTAATGAAAAACTGTTTTTT	CASSLDSTPTNEKLFF
TRBV5-5	TRBJ2-7	-	-	TGTGCCAGCAGTAACCTTGGCAGCTCCTACGAGCAGTACTTC	CASSNLGSSYEQYF
TRBV7-2	TRBJ2-7	few	TRBD2	TGTGCCAGCAGCTTACGGACTAGCGGCTCAGACGAGCAGTACTTC	CASSLRTSGSDEQYF
TRBV5-1	TRBJ2-7	once	-	TGCGCCAGCAGCCTGAAGGACAGAAACTACGAGCAGTACTTC	CASSLKDRNYEQYF
TRBV25-1	TRBJ2-7	-	-	TGTGCCAGCAGTGTCTCAGGGGCCGTGGACTACGAGCAGTACTTC	CASSVSGAVDYEQYF
TRBV5-1	TRBJ1-1	-	-	TGCGCCAGCAGTCGAGGCGGGGGGATAAACACTGAAGCTTTCTTT	CASSRGGGINTEAFF
TRBV2	TRBJ1-4	-	-	TGTGCCAGCAGCCCCTGGCTACTGGGCGAAAAACTGTTTTTT	CASSPWLLGEKLFF
TRBV5-6	TRBJ2-7	-	TRBD2	TGTGCCAGCAGCTTGCTCGGGACTAGCGGGGGCTACGAGCAGTACTTC	CASSLLGTSGGYEQYF
TRBV6-6	TRBJ1-5	-	-	TGTGCCAGCAGTTACCGGGGGGAGGATCAGCCCCAGCATTTT	CASSYRGEDQPQHF